The source of this T cell receptor (beta chain) is a study of OX40 agonist ivuxolimab in advanced cancers. Clones were sequenced by immunoSEQ multiplex PCR, and TCRdb holds only the in-frame ones, with some missing. Of 60,000 to 90,000 clones listed, roughly 90% are singletons. The sequence came from an adult with an advanced solid tumor such as melanoma, head and neck, liver or kidney cancer. The sequences come from CD4+ or CD8+ T cells sorted from blood, collected in a trial of the OX40 agonist ivuxolimab.

The chain's CDR3 is CSVDGGSDTQYF. The CDR3 coding sequence is TGCAGCGTTGATGGGGGGTCAGATACGCAGTATTTT. The rearrangement joins TRBV29-1 to TRBJ2-3; D perhaps matches TRBD2 (6 bases). CDR1 and CDR2 (germline): SQVTM, ANQGSEA. The V gene lost 3 bases and the J gene lost 4 bases, with 8 bases spanning the gap. CDR3 length equals 12 residues.